One sample yielded the 29 T cell receptor beta chains listed below, sequenced in a study of shared clonotypes between healthy human individuals. TCRdb keeps only in-frame clones here, not all; method: immunoSEQ multiplex PCR. This sample has some 2.1 million clones, with 85% to 95% found just once. Sequenced sample: naive CD4+ T cells sorted from blood. Described subset: CD45RA+ positively selected. These receptors all stem from a man aged 18-30 years in good health.

This chain links TRBV10-1 with TRBJ1-5; D is unclear. CDR3 length: 13 amino acids. Trimming cost V 0 bases and J 9 bases, with 9 bases left between them. The V gene's germline CDR1 is WNHNN and CDR2 SYGVQD (reference sequence). The CDR3 protein is CASSESPTMPQHF. As DNA, the CDR3 is TGCGCCAGCAGTGAGTCGCCAACAATGCCCCAGCATTTT.

The CDR3 DNA reads as TGTGCCTCTCAATCGGGACTAGCGCAGTACAATGAGCAGTTCTTC. This sequence encodes CASQSGLAQYNEQFF. The genes are TRBV10-3 and TRBJ2-1, with TRBD2 matching over 10 bases. The trim removed 11 bases at V and 4 bases at J, leaving 11 bases unmatched. Germline V lookup: CDR1 ENHRY, CDR2 SYGVKD. This CDR3 is built from 15 residues.

The chain employs TRBV7-9 and TRBJ2-7; D is unresolved. The V gene's germline CDR1 is SEHNR and CDR2 FQNEAQ (reference sequence). There are 12 residues in the CDR3. V lost 6 bases and J 4 bases, leaving 10 bases between the germline ends. Here the CDR3 DNA reads TGTGCCAGCAGTGCCACCGTGTACGAGCAGTACTTC. Translation: CASSATVYEQYF.

The chain uses TRBV2 and TRBJ2-7; D is unclear. Trimming removed 4 bases at V and 0 bases at J, with 7 bases between. Germline V gene sequence: CDR1 SNHLY, CDR2 FYNNEI. The CDR3 runs to 13 residues. Here the CDR3 DNA reads TGTGCCAGCAGTGTTCGGACCTCCTACGAGCAGTACTTC. Protein product: CASSVRTSYEQYF. Complete variable domain (other parts from reference TRBV2 and TRBJ2-7): EPEVTQTPSHQVTQMGQEVILRCVPISNHLYFYWYRQILGQKVEFLVSFYNNEISEKSEIFDDQFSVERPDGSNFTLKIRSTKLEDSAMYFCASSVRTSYEQYFGPGTRLTVT.

This clone has more than one count but fewer than ten. The V call is TRBV7-2, the J call TRBJ2-3, with TRBD2 matching over 11 bases. J lost 5 bases, V lost 3 bases, and 1 base had no gene match. Germline-derived CDR1 and CDR2 are SGHTA and FQGNSA. The CDR3 has 14 amino acids. The CDR3 bases are TGTGCCAGCAGCTTGGGGACTAGCGGAGATACGCAGTATTTT. Amino acid sequence: CASSLGTSGDTQYF.

This chain uses TRBV5-6 with TRBJ1-5; 7 bases fit TRBD1. Germline V CDR1 and CDR2: SGHDT, YYEEEE. This CDR3 contains 14 residues. With 3 bases clipped from V and 5 bases from J, the junction kept 5 bases outside the gene matches. CDR3 coding DNA: TGTGCCAGCAGCTACAGGGGTCTGGATCAGCCCCAGCATTTT. This translates into CASSYRGLDQPQHF.

This clone was counted a single time. DNA for the CDR3: TGCGCCAGCAGCTTGCAGTCCGGGCTCAATGAGCAGTTCTTC. Translating gives CASSLQSGLNEQFF. The chain links TRBV5-1 to TRBJ2-1; D remains unclear. CDR1 and CDR2 (germline): SGHRS, YFSETQ. V lost 1 base to trimming and J lost 6 bases, with 11 bases between them. CDR3 size: 14 residues.

V and J are TRBV6-1 and TRBJ1-1, with 7 positions matching TRBD1. J gave up 3 bases and V 5 bases, and 3 bases lay outside the gene matches. The CDR3 covers 13 residues. Looked up from germline, CDR1 is MNHNS and CDR2 is SASEGT. Here the CDR3 reads CASSFDRDTEAFF. CDR3 bases: TGTGCCAGCAGTTTCGACAGGGACACTGAAGCTTTCTTT.

This sequence joins TRBV7-2 and TRBJ1-3, with D maybe TRBD1 (5 bases). Germline V CDR1 and CDR2: SGHTA, FQGNSA. CDR3 length: 18 amino acids. The V end lost 1 base, the J end lost 0 bases, and 16 bases lay between the germline ends. The CDR3 is CASSLGGGEGRSGNTIYF. CDR3 DNA: TGTGCCAGCAGCTTAGGGGGCGGGGAGGGCCGCTCTGGAAACACCATATATTTT.

This chain joins TRBV6-5 and TRBJ2-5; D call uncertain. The CDR3 sequence is 14 residues long. Trimming shortened V by 0 bases and J by 7 bases, and 12 bases separated the two germline ends. From germline, CDR1 is MNHEY and CDR2 SVGAGI. This CDR3 reads CASSYSGAWGTQYF. CDR3 bases: TGTGCCAGCAGTTACTCAGGCGCCTGGGGGACCCAGTACTTC.

The V and J genes are TRBV28 and TRBJ2-5; 7 bases map to TRBD2. There are 12 residues in the CDR3. Trimming at V came to 6 bases and at J to 6 bases, leaving 4 bases not matched to a gene. In germline, CDR1 is MDHEN, CDR2 SYDVKM. Here the CDR3 reads CASRASGKTQYF. The CDR3 DNA is TGTGCCAGCAGAGCTAGCGGAAAGACCCAGTACTTC.

The genes are TRBV27 and TRBJ2-1; 13 nucleotides agree with TRBD2. CDR1 and CDR2 (germline): MNHEY, SMNVEV (reference sequence). The CDR3 has 17 residues. J was trimmed by 0 bases and V by 5 bases; bases with no gene match: 4. CDR3 residues: CASSRGLAGASYNEQFF. CDR3 DNA sequence: TGTGCCAGCAGTCGAGGACTAGCGGGGGCCTCCTACAATGAGCAGTTCTTC.

The chain uses TRBV11-2 and TRBJ2-3; D ambiguous. The CDR3 runs 15 residues. V shed 0 bases and J shed 1 base, with 8 bases lying between them. CDR1 and CDR2 (germline): SGHAT, FQNNGV. The CDR3: CASSLELSRTDTQYF. The CDR3 DNA follows: TGTGCCAGCAGCTTAGAGCTCTCACGCACAGATACGCAGTATTTT.

This clone came up a few times. This sequence joins TRBV18 and TRBJ2-7; unclear D gene. Germline loops: CDR1 KGHSH, CDR2 LQKENI. Trimming took off 2 bases at V and 7 bases at J, with 6 bases between the two ends. There are 11 residues in the CDR3. The CDR3 region is CASSPMREQYF. CDR3 coding DNA: TGTGCCAGCTCACCAATGAGAGAGCAGTACTTC.

The rearrangement links TRBV29-1 to TRBJ2-7; possibly TRBD1 or TRBD2 for D (5 bases each). The V end was cut by 2 bases, the J end by 5 bases, with 10 bases between. There are 12 residues in the CDR3. CDR1 and CDR2 from the germline V gene are SQVTM and ANQGSEA. The CDR3 reads CSVERDRNEQYF. The CDR3 DNA reads as TGCAGCGTTGAAAGGGACCGTAACGAGCAGTACTTC.

This rearrangement joins TRBV19 to TRBJ2-7; D may be TRBD1 or TRBD2 (5 bases each). The V and J ends lost 7 bases and 1 base respectively, with 14 bases between them. The CDR3 totals 14 residues. The germline V gene encodes CDR1 LNHDA and CDR2 SQIVND (reference sequence). CDR3 sequence (DNA): TGTGCCAGTAACCCGGGGCCAGCTTCCTACGAGCAGTACTTC. This codes for CASNPGPASYEQYF. The variable domain in full, with the rest retrieved from reference TRBV19 and TRBJ2-7, is DGGITQSPKYLFRKEGQNVTLSCEQNLNHDAMYWYRQDPGQGLRLIYYSQIVNDFQKGDIAEGYSVSREKKESFPLTVTSAQKNPTAFYLCASNPGPASYEQYFGPGTRLTVT.

The V gene is TRBV11-2, the J gene TRBJ1-1, with D perhaps matching TRBD1 (5 bases). CDR1 and CDR2 (germline): SGHAT, FQNNGV. Trimming left V 3 bases short and J 0 bases short, with 14 bases between. The CDR3 extends over 16 amino acids. CDR3 in DNA: TGTGCCAGCAGCTTTGGACCGGGACGCCTGAACACTGAAGCTTTCTTT. Its protein is CASSFGPGRLNTEAFF.

This clone was detected once. The chain recombines TRBV11-2 with TRBJ1-1; unclear D gene. Germline loops: CDR1 SGHAT, CDR2 FQNNGV. The CDR3 totals 14 residues. Trimming left V 2 bases short and J 0 bases short, with 7 bases between. The CDR3 nucleotides are TGTGCCAGCAGCTTATTCCTGATGAACACTGAAGCTTTCTTT. Translation gives CASSLFLMNTEAFF.

Points on this clone: Different DNA sequences within this sample yield the same CDR3. The V call is TRBV5-4, the J call TRBJ1-2, with D maybe TRBD1 (6 bases). The CDR3 consists of 13 residues. From germline, CDR1 is SGHNT and CDR2 YYREEE (reference sequence). Trimming took off 2 bases at V and 5 bases at J, with 10 bases between the two ends. The CDR3 is CASSFGQGYGYTF. For the CDR3, the DNA is TGTGCCAGCAGCTTTGGGCAGGGGTATGGCTACACCTTC.

Concerning this clone itself: This specimen includes other DNA sequences encoding the same CDR3. The chain links TRBV5-1 to TRBJ1-3; D is unresolved. This CDR3 is built from 14 residues. The germline CDR1 and CDR2 sequences are SGHRS and YFSETQ. V lost 0 bases and J 1 base, leaving 5 bases between the germline ends. CDR3: CASSLASSGNTIYF. The CDR3 nucleotides read TGCGCCAGCAGCTTGGCATCTTCTGGAAACACCATATATTTT.

This chain uses TRBV11-3 with TRBJ2-2; D is uncertain. With 8 bases removed from V and 7 bases from J, the gap between germline ends came to 17 bases. This CDR3 contains 14 residues. Per germline, CDR1 SGHNT and CDR2 YENEEA. CDR3 in DNA: TGTGCCAGCGAGATAAGGGATAGAGACGGGGAGCTGTTTTTT. Its translation: CASEIRDRDGELFF.

This clone is a singleton in its sample. This rearrangement joins TRBV4-3 to TRBJ2-1; D might be TRBD1 (7 bases). Deletions cut 0 bases from V and 0 bases from J, with 9 bases between. Germline assignment: CDR1 LGHNA and CDR2 YSLEER. This CDR3 is built from 16 residues. CDR3 protein: CASSQERDSSYNEQFF. The CDR3 region has the DNA TGCGCCAGCAGCCAAGAGCGGGACAGCTCCTACAATGAGCAGTTCTTC.

The V gene is TRBV5-4, the J gene TRBJ1-3, with D perhaps TRBD1 (5 bases). The CDR3 runs to 17 residues. Germline CDR1 is SGHNT and CDR2 is YYREEE (reference sequence). V was cut by 0 bases and J by 0 bases, with 13 bases left in between. The CDR3: CASSLGGDGPSGNTIYF. Written as DNA, the CDR3 is TGTGCCAGCAGCTTGGGGGGGGACGGACCCTCTGGAAACACCATATATTTT.

V gene TRBV30 combines with J gene TRBJ1-4; a possible D gene is TRBD1 (5 bases). Germline CDR1 and CDR2: GTSNPN and SVGIG (reference sequence). This CDR3 spans 15 amino acids. V was clipped by 6 bases and J by 2 bases, with 16 bases between them. The CDR3 sequence is CACTSLGETNEKLFF. Here the CDR3 DNA reads TGTGCCTGTACCTCCTTGGGGGAGACTAATGAAAAACTGTTTTTT.

The J gene is TRBJ2-3, the V gene TRBV2; D gene uncertain. V was trimmed by 7 bases and J by 2 bases, leaving 13 bases between them. Germline V CDR1 and CDR2: SNHLY, FYNNEI. The CDR3 spans 14 residues. The CDR3 DNA is TGTGCCAGCAATATCGGTCCTTCCACAGATACGCAGTATTTT. Translating it yields CASNIGPSTDTQYF.

This sequence joins TRBV5-1 and TRBJ2-3; D gene unclear. Germline-derived CDR1 and CDR2 are SGHRS and YFSETQ. The CDR3 sequence is 17 residues long. Trimming pared 3 bases from V and 1 base from J, leaving 18 bases between. The CDR3 nucleotides are TGCGCCAGCAGCTCGCCGCCAGGAATAGTGGGCACAGATACGCAGTATTTT. This gives the protein CASSSPPGIVGTDTQYF.

To note about this clone: Other nucleotide sequences in the sample specify the same CDR3. The chain combines TRBV18 with TRBJ2-1; D unresolved. Germline lookup yields CDR1 KGHSH and CDR2 LQKENI. There are 13 residues in the CDR3. The germline V and J ends were trimmed by 3 bases and 7 bases, with 10 bases remaining between them. CDR3 coding DNA: TGTGCCAGCTCACCCCCCGTTGGGAATGAGCAGTTCTTC. It yields the protein CASSPPVGNEQFF. Together with reference TRBV18 and TRBJ2-1, the CDR3 gives the full variable domain: NAGVMQNPRHLVRRRGQEARLRCSPMKGHSHVYWYRQLPEEGLKFMVYLQKENIIDESGMPKERFSAEFPKEGPSILRIQQVVRGDSAAYFCASSPPVGNEQFFGPGTRLTVL.

Points on this clone: Other DNA sequences in the sample encode the same CDR3. The V call is TRBV5-1, the J call TRBJ2-2; TRBD1 is a possible D gene (6 bases). This CDR3 comprises 14 residues. Germline values: CDR1 SGHRS, CDR2 YFSETQ. Trimming took 1 base from V and 3 from J, leaving 7 bases between them. This chain's CDR3 is CASSLSGDTGELFF. CDR3 nucleotides: TGCGCCAGCAGCTTGTCAGGGGACACCGGGGAGCTGTTTTTT.

The chain joins TRBV10-3 to TRBJ2-2; D is perhaps TRBD1 (7 bases). Germline CDR1 is ENHRY and CDR2 is SYGVKD. This CDR3 is 14 amino acids long. V lost 10 bases and J lost 0, with 12 bases in between. This chain's CDR3 is CATGDSSNTGELFF. CDR3 in DNA: TGTGCCACGGGGGACAGTTCGAACACCGGGGAGCTGTTTTTT.